The rows below give T cell receptor beta chains drawn from one sample of a study of T cell changes during pregnancy in multiple sclerosis. Some clones are missing from TCRdb's copy, which holds only in-frame ones; the method was immunoSEQ multiplex PCR. The data contain 85,000 to 110,000 clones, around 94% of them singletons. The material sequenced was peripheral blood, taken after pregnancy. Source of these receptors: a female donor with multiple sclerosis, enrolled in a pregnancy study. Each CDR3 is given with its conserved first and last residue. The D gene is left open where the match is weak. Some rows have no size entry. The others give once, few or many, or a class for an expanded clone.

abundance	j_gene	len	d_gene	v_gene	CDR3aa	CDR3nt
.	TRBJ1-2	15	.	TRBV18	CASSPNRIGNYGYTF	TGTGCCAGCTCACCCAACAGAATCGGAAACTATGGCTACACCTTC
.	TRBJ1-2	14	.	TRBV5-1	CASSFSALTNGYTF	TGCGCCAGCAGCTTTTCGGCGCTAACTAATGGCTACACCTTC
.	TRBJ1-2	14	TRBD1	TRBV7-3	CASSSWDRGEGYTF	TGTGCCAGCAGCTCCTGGGACAGGGGTGAGGGCTACACCTTC
.	TRBJ2-3	17	TRBD2	TRBV29-1	CSVESRLAGPSTDTQYF	TGCAGCGTTGAATCCCGACTAGCGGGCCCTAGCACAGATACGCAGTATTTT
.	TRBJ1-2	15	.	TRBV18	CASSPRESRKNGYTF	TGTGCCAGCTCACCTAGGGAGTCCAGGAAGAATGGCTACACCTTC
.	TRBJ1-1	15	.	TRBV28	CASSFGGVKNTEAFF	TGTGCCAGCAGTTTTGGAGGGGTCAAGAACACTGAAGCTTTCTTT
.	TRBJ2-7	16	TRBD2	TRBV6-1	CASSVSLGGVSYEQYF	TGTGCCAGCAGTGTATCCTTGGGGGGGGTCTCCTACGAGCAGTACTTC
.	TRBJ2-1	15	TRBD1	TRBV12-5	CASGTDRGAYNEQFF	TGTGCTAGTGGTACGGACAGGGGGGCCTACAATGAGCAGTTCTTC
.	TRBJ1-5	13	TRBD1	TRBV28	CASSDRGGQPQHF	TGTGCCAGCAGTGACAGGGGCGGTCAGCCCCAGCATTTT
.	TRBJ1-4	15	TRBD1	TRBV4-2	CASSRTGGYNEKLFF	TGTGCCAGCAGCCGTACAGGGGGGTATAATGAAAAACTGTTTTTT
.	TRBJ1-3	16	.	TRBV5-1	CASSSQVLHSGNTIYF	TGCGCCAGCAGCTCTCAGGTACTCCACTCTGGAAACACCATATATTTT
few	TRBJ1-5	13	TRBD1	TRBV30	CAWSRGLNQPQHF	TGTGCCTGGAGTAGGGGGCTTAATCAGCCCCAGCATTTT
once	TRBJ2-5	15	.	TRBV11-2	CASSLGRGQVGTQYF	TGTGCCAGCAGCTTAGGGCGGGGCCAGGTGGGGACCCAGTACTTC
once	TRBJ1-5	15	.	TRBV7-9	CASSSDSFSNQPQHF	TGTGCCAGCAGCTCAGACAGCTTTAGCAATCAGCCCCAGCATTTT
.	TRBJ2-1	16	TRBD2	TRBV4-2	CASSRGTSGGASEQFF	TGTGCCAGCAGCCGAGGGACTAGCGGGGGGGCCAGTGAGCAGTTCTTC
.	TRBJ2-2	14	.	TRBV5-1	CASSLELNTGELFF	TGCGCCAGCAGCTTGGAACTCAACACCGGGGAGCTGTTTTTT
.	TRBJ1-5	13	.	TRBV6-1	CASTHYSNQPQHF	TGTGCCAGCACACACTATAGCAATCAGCCCCAGCATTTT
.	TRBJ1-2	14	TRBD1	TRBV18	CASSPDRGGYGYTF	TGTGCCAGCTCACCTGACAGGGGCGGCTATGGCTACACCTTC
.	TRBJ2-7	12	.	TRBV27	CASSIRGYEQYF	TGTGCCAGCAGTATTCGGGGATACGAGCAGTACTTC
.	TRBJ2-3	14	TRBD1	TRBV4-1	CASATGVRTDTQYF	TGCGCCAGTGCCACAGGGGTCCGCACAGATACGCAGTATTTT
.	TRBJ2-1	15	.	TRBV9	CASSVAGQTFNEQFF	TGTGCCAGCAGCGTAGCAGGACAAACTTTCAATGAGCAGTTCTTC
.	TRBJ1-1	13	.	TRBV5-1	CASSASGEIEAFF	TGCGCCAGCAGCGCGAGCGGCGAGATCGAAGCTTTCTTT
.	TRBJ2-7	13	TRBD2	TRBV6-5	CASSYSGGVEQYF	TGTGCCAGCAGTTACTCGGGGGGGGTCGAGCAGTACTTC
.	TRBJ1-2	15	.	TRBV19	CASSVTGAKIYGYTF	TGTGCCAGTAGTGTGACAGGCGCAAAAATCTATGGCTACACCTTC
.	TRBJ2-2	17	TRBD2	TRBV9	CASSLMLAGANTGELFF	TGTGCCAGCAGCCTAATGTTAGCGGGAGCTAACACCGGGGAGCTGTTTTTT
.	TRBJ2-7	16	.	TRBV19	CASSIAGTLSSYEQYF	TGTGCCAGTAGTATAGCCGGGACATTGAGCTCCTACGAGCAGTACTTC
.	TRBJ2-1	15	TRBD1	TRBV6-5	CASKYRGYSYNEQFF	TGTGCCAGCAAATACAGGGGTTATTCCTACAATGAGCAGTTCTTC
.	TRBJ2-7	14	.	TRBV7-9	CASSSARLPWEQYF	TGTGCCAGCAGTTCCGCGAGACTGCCTTGGGAGCAGTACTTC
.	TRBJ2-2	15	TRBD2	TRBV7-2	CASSQLAGGFGELFF	TGTGCCAGCAGCCAACTAGCGGGGGGGTTCGGGGAGCTGTTTTTT
.	TRBJ2-2	18	TRBD1	TRBV13	CASSPEGTGGLGTGELFF	TGTGCCAGCAGCCCAGAGGGGACAGGGGGTTTGGGGACCGGGGAGCTGTTTTTT
.	TRBJ2-7	13	.	TRBV6-5	CASTSDSSYEQYF	TGTGCCAGCACCTCCGACAGCTCCTACGAGCAGTACTTC
.	TRBJ2-1	15	.	TRBV15	CATSKSRDSYNEQFF	TGTGCCACCAGCAAAAGCAGGGACTCCTACAATGAGCAGTTCTTC
once	TRBJ1-3	15	TRBD1	TRBV5-1	CASSFTGGTGNTIYF	TGCGCCAGCAGCTTTACAGGGGGCACTGGAAACACCATATATTTT
.	TRBJ2-7	11	TRBD1	TRBV30	CAWEQGYEQYF	TGTGCCTGGGAACAGGGGTACGAGCAGTACTTC
.	TRBJ2-3	15	TRBD1	TRBV2	CASSVAGQGTDTQYF	TGTGCCAGCAGTGTTGCGGGACAGGGCACAGATACGCAGTATTTT
once	TRBJ1-1	15	.	TRBV12-5	CASAKPGQLNTEAFF	TGTGCTAGTGCAAAGCCGGGACAACTGAACACTGAAGCTTTCTTT
.	TRBJ1-2	15	.	TRBV4-2	CASSQEAVQGSGYTF	TGTGCCAGCAGCCAAGAGGCGGTGCAAGGCTCTGGCTACACCTTT
.	TRBJ1-5	15	.	TRBV19	CASSIGAGWNQPQHF	TGTGCCAGTAGTATAGGGGCAGGGTGGAATCAGCCCCAGCATTTT
.	TRBJ2-7	14	TRBD1	TRBV11-1	CASRAGTGLYEQYF	TGTGCCAGCAGGGCCGGGACAGGACTGTACGAGCAGTACTTC
.	TRBJ2-7	14	.	TRBV28	CASSPIGGGYEQYF	TGTGCCAGCAGTCCGATAGGGGGGGGGTACGAGCAGTACTTC
.	TRBJ1-2	18	TRBD1	TRBV10-1	CASRQGATAKVPNYGYTF	TGCGCCAGCAGACAGGGGGCGACTGCCAAAGTCCCTAACTATGGCTACACCTTC
.	TRBJ2-3	14	TRBD2	TRBV19	CASRGLAGTDTQYF	TGTGCCAGTAGGGGGCTAGCGGGCACAGATACGCAGTATTTT
.	TRBJ2-2	16	.	TRBV25-1	CASSEMGAGNTGELFF	TGTGCCAGCAGTGAGATGGGGGCGGGGAACACCGGGGAGCTGTTTTTT
many	TRBJ2-7	15	TRBD2	TRBV6-1	CASSETGGSSYEQYF	TGTGCCAGCAGTGAAACGGGAGGGAGCTCCTACGAGCAGTACTTC
.	TRBJ1-6	16	TRBD1	TRBV6-1	CASSGTGGSYNSPLHF	TGTGCCAGCAGTGGGACAGGGGGTTCCTATAATTCACCCCTCCACTTT
once	TRBJ2-1	19	TRBD2	TRBV7-9	CASSSEGTSGRTQSNEQFF	TGTGCCAGCAGCTCCGAAGGGACTAGCGGGAGGACACAATCGAATGAGCAGTTCTTC
.	TRBJ2-6	17	TRBD1	TRBV6-1	CASSVAGGVSGANVLTF	TGTGCCAGCAGTGTTGCAGGGGGAGTATCTGGGGCCAACGTCCTGACTTTC
once	TRBJ2-1	15	TRBD2	TRBV9	CASSPSGSSGNEQFF	TGTGCCAGCAGCCCAAGTGGTTCTAGCGGGAATGAGCAGTTCTTC
.	TRBJ2-1	16	.	TRBV19	CASSILGAELGNEQFF	TGTGCCAGTAGTATTCTGGGAGCGGAACTAGGCAATGAGCAGTTCTTC
once	TRBJ2-7	15	.	TRBV4-3	CASSRNKEGYYEQYF	TGCGCCAGCAGCCGAAATAAGGAGGGGTATTACGAGCAGTACTTC
.	TRBJ2-7	18	TRBD1	TRBV27	CASSLRGIGGRGPGEQYF	TGTGCCAGCAGTTTGCGGGGTATCGGGGGCAGGGGGCCGGGTGAGCAGTACTTC
.	TRBJ1-1	12	TRBD1	TRBV6-1	CASSAAGGQAFF	TGTGCCAGCAGCGCGGCAGGGGGTCAAGCTTTCTTT
.	TRBJ2-7	17	.	TRBV10-3	CAISPERRTTVPYEQYF	TGTGCCATCAGCCCCGAGAGGAGGACGACGGTTCCCTACGAGCAGTACTTC
once	TRBJ1-1	16	.	TRBV19	CASSKGDAGGNTEAFF	TGTGCCAGTAGTAAAGGGGATGCGGGGGGGAACACTGAAGCTTTCTTT
.	TRBJ1-2	17	.	TRBV16	CASSQSGGIRTNYGYTF	TGTGCCAGCAGCCAATCGGGGGGGATACGGACTAACTATGGCTACACCTTC
.	TRBJ1-4	13	TRBD1	TRBV5-1	CASSTNRGEKLFF	TGCGCCAGCAGCACGAACAGGGGTGAAAAACTGTTTTTT
.	TRBJ2-1	15	TRBD2	TRBV2	CASSERGGGYNEQFF	TGTGCCAGCAGTGAACGGGGCGGGGGGTACAATGAGCAGTTCTTC
.	TRBJ1-4	17	.	TRBV9	CASSLGPTQGTNEKLFF	TGTGCCAGCAGCCTAGGACCTACCCAGGGAACTAATGAAAAACTGTTTTTT
.	TRBJ1-2	14	.	TRBV9	CASTLGGANYGYTF	TGTGCCAGCACCCTGGGGGGGGCCAACTATGGCTACACCTTC